This TCR beta chain is from a study of cytomegalovirus exposure and HLA in healthy donors. Study-level findings and limits: By a later analysis, the bulk of CMV-associated TCR beta chains appeared HLA-restricted. TCR beta sequences numbering 16,951 were associated with HLA alleles at 0.05 false discovery rate in a later analysis.

Healthy bone marrow donors made up the donors. In the PCR, 60 Vbeta and 13 Jbeta primers were used. Original methodology: A later analysis counted 70 million to 85 million unique TCR beta chains, about 10 million shared. Clones were sequenced by immunoSEQ multiplex PCR, and TCRdb holds only the in-frame ones, with some missing. V and J calls and clone size are as listed in that table; D and trimming were resolved from the DNA. The data contain about 200,000 clones, 81% of them singletons. V dropped 0 bases and J dropped 4; count of bases not matched to a gene: 3. This CDR3 is built from 15 residues. From germline, CDR1 is SGDLS and CDR2 YYNGEE. This clone was seen just once. The antigen is undetermined.

Specimen: PBMCs. The chain uses TRBV9 and TRBJ2-3, with 9 bases fitting TRBD1. This TCR was sampled from a man between 18 and 29 years old in good health and CMV-seronegative. The CDR3 DNA sequence: TGTGCCAGCAGCGTAGGAGGGACAGGGTCAGATACGCAGTATTTT. Translated: CASSVGGTGSDTQYF. Full variable domain (rest looked up from reference TRBV9 and TRBJ2-3): DSGVTQTPKHLITATGQRVTLRCSPRSGDLSVYWYQQSLDQGLQFLIQYYNGEERAKGNILERFSAQQFPDLHSELNLSSLELGDSALYFCASSVGGTGSDTQYFGPGTRLTVL.